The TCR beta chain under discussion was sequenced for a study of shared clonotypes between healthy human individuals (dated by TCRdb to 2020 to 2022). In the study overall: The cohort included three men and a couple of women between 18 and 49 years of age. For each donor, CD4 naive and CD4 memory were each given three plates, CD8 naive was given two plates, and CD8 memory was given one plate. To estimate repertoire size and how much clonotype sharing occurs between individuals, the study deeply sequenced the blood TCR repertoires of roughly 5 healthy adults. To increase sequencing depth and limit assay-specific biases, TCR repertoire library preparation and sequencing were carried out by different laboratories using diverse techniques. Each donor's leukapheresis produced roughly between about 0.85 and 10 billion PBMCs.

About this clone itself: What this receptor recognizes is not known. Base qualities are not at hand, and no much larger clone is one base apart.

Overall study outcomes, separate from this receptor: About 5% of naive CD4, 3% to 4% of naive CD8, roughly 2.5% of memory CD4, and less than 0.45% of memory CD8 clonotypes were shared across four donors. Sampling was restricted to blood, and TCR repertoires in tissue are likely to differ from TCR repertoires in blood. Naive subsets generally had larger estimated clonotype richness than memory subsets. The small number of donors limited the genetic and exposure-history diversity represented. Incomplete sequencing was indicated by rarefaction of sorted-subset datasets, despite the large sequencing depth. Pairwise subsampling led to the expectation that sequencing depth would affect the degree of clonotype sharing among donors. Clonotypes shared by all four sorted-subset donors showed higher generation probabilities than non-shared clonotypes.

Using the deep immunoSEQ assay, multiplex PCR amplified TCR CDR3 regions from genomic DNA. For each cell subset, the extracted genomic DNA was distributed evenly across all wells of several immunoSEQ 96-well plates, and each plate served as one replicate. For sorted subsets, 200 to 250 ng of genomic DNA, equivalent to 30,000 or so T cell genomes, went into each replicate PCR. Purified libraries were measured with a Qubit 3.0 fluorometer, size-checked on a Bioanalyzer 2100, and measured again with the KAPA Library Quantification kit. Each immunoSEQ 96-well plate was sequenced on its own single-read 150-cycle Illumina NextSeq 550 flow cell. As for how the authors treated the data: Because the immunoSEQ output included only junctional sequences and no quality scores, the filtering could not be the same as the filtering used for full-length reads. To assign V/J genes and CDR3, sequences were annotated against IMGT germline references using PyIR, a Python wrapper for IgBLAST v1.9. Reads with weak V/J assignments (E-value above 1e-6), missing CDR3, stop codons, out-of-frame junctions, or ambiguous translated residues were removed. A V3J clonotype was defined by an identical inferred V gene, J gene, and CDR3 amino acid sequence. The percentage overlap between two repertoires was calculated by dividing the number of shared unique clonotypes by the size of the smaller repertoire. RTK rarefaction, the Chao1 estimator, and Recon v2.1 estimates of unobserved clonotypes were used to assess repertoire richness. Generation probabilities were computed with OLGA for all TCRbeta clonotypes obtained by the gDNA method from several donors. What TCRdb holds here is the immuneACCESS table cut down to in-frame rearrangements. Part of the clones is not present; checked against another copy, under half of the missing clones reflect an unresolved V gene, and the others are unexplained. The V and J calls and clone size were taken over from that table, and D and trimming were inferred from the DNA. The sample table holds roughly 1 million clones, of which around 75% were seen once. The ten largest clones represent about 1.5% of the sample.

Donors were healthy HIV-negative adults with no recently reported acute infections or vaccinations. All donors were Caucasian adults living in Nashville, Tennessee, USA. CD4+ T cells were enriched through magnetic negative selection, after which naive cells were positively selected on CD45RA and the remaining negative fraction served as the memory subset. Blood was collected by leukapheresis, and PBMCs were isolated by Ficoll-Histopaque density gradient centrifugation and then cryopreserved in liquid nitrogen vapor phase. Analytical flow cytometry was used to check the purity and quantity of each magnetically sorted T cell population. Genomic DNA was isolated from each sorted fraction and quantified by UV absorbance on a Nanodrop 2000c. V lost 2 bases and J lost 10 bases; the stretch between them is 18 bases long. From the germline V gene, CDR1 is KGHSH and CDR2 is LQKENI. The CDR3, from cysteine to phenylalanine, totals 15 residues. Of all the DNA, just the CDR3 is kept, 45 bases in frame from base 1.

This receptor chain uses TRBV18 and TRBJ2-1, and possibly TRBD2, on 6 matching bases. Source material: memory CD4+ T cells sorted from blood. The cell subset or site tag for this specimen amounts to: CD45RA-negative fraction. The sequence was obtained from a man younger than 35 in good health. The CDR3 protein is CASSPSLGGAREQFF. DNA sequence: TGTGCCAGCTCACCAAGTTTAGGAGGGGCGAGGGAGCAGTTCTTC.